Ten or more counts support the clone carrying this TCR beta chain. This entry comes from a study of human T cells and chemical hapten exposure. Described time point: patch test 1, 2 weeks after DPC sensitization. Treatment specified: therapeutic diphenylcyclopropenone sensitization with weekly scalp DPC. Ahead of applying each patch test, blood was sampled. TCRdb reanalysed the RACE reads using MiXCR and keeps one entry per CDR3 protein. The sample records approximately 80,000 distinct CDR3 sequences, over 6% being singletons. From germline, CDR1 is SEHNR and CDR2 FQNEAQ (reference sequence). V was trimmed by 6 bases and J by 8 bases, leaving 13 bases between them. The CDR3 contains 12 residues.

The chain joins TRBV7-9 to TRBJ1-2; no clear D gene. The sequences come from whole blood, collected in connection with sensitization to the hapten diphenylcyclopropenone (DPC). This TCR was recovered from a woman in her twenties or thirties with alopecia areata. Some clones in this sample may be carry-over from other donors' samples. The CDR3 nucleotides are TGTGCCAGCAGTCGGGAGGCATGGGGCTACACCTTC. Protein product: CASSREAWGYTF. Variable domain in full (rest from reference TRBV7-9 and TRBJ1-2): DTGVSQNPRHKITKRGQNVTFRCDPISEHNRLYWYRQTLGQGPEFLTYFQNEAQLEKSRLLSDRFSAERPKGSFSTLEIQRTEQGDSAMYLCASSREAWGYTFGSGTRLTVV.